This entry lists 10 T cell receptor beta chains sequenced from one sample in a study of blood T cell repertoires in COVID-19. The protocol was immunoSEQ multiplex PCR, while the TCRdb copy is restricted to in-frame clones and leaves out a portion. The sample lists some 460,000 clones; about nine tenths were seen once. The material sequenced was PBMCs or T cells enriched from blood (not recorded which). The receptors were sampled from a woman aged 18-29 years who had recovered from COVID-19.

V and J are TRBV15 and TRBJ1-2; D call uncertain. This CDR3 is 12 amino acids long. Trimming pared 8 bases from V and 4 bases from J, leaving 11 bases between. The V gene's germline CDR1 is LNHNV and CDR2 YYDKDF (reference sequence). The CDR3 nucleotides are TGTGCCACCTCTATTCCAGGCTATGGCTACACCTTC. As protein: CATSIPGYGYTF.

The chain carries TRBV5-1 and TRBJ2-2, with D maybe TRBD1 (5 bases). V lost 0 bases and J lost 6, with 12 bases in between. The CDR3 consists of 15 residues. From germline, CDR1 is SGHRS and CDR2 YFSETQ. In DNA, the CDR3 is TGCGCCAGCAGCTTGGCAACAGGATTCTCCGGGGAGCTGTTTTTT. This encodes CASSLATGFSGELFF.

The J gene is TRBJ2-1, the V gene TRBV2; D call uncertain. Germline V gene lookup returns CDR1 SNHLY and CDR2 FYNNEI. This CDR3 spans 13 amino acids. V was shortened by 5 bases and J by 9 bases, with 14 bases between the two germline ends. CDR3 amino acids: CASSPRESSEQFF. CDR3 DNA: TGTGCCAGCAGTCCCCGAGAATCTAGTGAGCAGTTCTTC.

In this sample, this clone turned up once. CDR3 nucleotides: TGTGCCAGCAGTTCGGCCGGGACAGGTCCCGAGGCCCAGTACTTC. Its translation: CASSSAGTGPEAQYF. J is TRBJ2-5 and V is TRBV28; 8 positions match TRBD1. The germline CDR1 and CDR2 sequences are MDHEN and SYDVKM. Trimming cost V 4 bases and J 9 bases; bases outside gene matches: 13. The CDR3 runs to 15 residues.

This CDR3 reads CATSRFSNQPQHF. For the CDR3, the DNA is TGTGCCACCTCGAGATTTAGCAATCAGCCCCAGCATTTT. The J gene is TRBJ1-5, the V gene TRBV24-1, with D hard to call. The CDR3 spans 13 residues. Germline CDR1 reads KGHDR; CDR2 reads SFDVKD. V gave up 9 bases and J gave up 0 bases, with 8 bases separating them.

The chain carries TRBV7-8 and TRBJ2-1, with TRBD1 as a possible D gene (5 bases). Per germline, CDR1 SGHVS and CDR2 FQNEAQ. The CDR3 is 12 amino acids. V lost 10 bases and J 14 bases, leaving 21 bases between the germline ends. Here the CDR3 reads CATSDRQSEKFF. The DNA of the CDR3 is TGTGCCACCTCGGACCGACAGTCCGAGAAGTTCTTC. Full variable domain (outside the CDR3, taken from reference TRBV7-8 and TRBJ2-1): GAGVSQSPRYKVAKRGQDVALRCDPISGHVSLFWYQQALGQGPEFLTYFQNEAQLDKSGLPSDRFFAERPEGSVSTLKIQRTQQEDSAVYLCATSDRQSEKFFGPGTRLTVL.

CDR3 sequence: CASSWGPDSEYEQYF. Here the CDR3 DNA reads TGTGCCAGCAGTTGGGGGCCGGACAGCGAGTACGAGCAGTACTTC. The gene calls are TRBV28 and TRBJ2-7, with D perhaps matching TRBD1 (6 bases). Germline V gives CDR1 MDHEN, CDR2 SYDVKM. With 4 bases removed from V and 4 bases from J, the gap between germline ends came to 17 bases. The CDR3 totals 15 residues.

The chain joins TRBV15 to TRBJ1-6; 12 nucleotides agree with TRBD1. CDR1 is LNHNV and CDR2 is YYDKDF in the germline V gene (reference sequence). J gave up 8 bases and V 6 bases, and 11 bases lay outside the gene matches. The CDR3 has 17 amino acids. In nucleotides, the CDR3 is TGTGCCACCAGTTCGGGGGGACAGGGGGCGCAGGATTCACCCCTCCACTTT. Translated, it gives CATSSGGQGAQDSPLHF.

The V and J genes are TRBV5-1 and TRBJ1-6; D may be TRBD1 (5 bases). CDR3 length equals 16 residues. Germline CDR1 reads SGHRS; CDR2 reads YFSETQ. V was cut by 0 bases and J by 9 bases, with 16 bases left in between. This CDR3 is CASSLDRTGIGSPLHF. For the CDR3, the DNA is TGCGCCAGCAGCTTGGACCGAACAGGAATAGGTTCACCCCTCCACTTT.

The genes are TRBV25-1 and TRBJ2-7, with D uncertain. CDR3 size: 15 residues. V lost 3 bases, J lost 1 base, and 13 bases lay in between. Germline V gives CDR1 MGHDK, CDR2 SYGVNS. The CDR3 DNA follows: TGTGCCAGCAGTGATTGGTATTACTATTCCTACGAGCAGTACTTC. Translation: CASSDWYYYSYEQYF.